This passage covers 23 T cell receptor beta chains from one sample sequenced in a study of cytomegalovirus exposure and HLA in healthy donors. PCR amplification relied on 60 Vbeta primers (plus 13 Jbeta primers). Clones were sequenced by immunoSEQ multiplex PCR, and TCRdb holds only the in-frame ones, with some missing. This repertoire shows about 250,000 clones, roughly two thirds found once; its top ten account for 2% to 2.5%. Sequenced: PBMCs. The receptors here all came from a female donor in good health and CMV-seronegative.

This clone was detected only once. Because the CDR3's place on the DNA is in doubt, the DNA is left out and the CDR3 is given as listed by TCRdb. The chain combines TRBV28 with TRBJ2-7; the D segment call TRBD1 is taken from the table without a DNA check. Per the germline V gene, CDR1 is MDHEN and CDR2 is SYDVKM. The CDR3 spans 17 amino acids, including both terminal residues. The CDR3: CVPALEEDRVHPYEQYF.

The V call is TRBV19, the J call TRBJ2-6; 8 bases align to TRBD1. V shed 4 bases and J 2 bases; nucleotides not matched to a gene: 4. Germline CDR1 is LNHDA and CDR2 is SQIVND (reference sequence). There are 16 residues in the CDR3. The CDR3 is CASSSRTGTGANVLTF. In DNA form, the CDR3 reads TGTGCCAGTAGTAGCCGGACAGGGACTGGGGCCAACGTCCTGACTTTC.

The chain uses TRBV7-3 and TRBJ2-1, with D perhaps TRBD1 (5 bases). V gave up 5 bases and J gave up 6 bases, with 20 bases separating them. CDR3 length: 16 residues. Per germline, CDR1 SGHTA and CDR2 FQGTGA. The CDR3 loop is CASSPDSGRAPNEQFF. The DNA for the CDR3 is TGTGCCAGCAGCCCCGACTCGGGCAGGGCCCCCAATGAGCAGTTCTTC.

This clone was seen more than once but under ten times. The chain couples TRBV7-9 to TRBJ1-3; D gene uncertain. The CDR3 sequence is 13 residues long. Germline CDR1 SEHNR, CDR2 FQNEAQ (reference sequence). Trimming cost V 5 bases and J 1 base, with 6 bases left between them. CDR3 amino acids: CASSPRSGNTIYF. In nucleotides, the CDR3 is TGTGCCAGCAGCCCGCGGTCTGGAAACACCATATATTTT.

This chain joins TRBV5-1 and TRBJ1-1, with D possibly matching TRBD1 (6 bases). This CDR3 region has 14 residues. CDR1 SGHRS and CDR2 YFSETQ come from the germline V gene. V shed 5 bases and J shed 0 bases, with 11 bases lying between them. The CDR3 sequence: CASSRGQLNTEAFF. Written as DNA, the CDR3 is TGCGCCAGCAGTCGCGGACAGCTGAACACTGAAGCTTTCTTT.

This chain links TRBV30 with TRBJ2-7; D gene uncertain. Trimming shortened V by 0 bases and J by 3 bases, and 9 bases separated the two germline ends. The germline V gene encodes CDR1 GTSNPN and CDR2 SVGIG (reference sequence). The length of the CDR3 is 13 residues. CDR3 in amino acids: CAWSVGQIYEQYF. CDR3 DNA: TGTGCCTGGAGTGTTGGTCAGATCTACGAGCAGTACTTC.

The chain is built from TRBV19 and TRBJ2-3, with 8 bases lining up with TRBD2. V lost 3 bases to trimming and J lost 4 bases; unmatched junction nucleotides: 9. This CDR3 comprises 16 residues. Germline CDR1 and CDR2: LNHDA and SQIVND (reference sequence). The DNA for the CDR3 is TGTGCCAGTAGTATGGGACTAGGTGGGGAGGCAGATACGCAGTATTTT. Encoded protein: CASSMGLGGEADTQYF. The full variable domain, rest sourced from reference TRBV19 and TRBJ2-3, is DGGITQSPKYLFRKEGQNVTLSCEQNLNHDAMYWYRQDPGQGLRLIYYSQIVNDFQKGDIAEGYSVSREKKESFPLTVTSAQKNPTAFYLCASSMGLGGEADTQYFGPGTRLTVL.

The CDR3 reads CASSLGHQYQETQYF. In DNA, the CDR3 is TGCGCCAGCAGCCTGGGACACCAGTACCAAGAGACCCAGTACTTC. This chain joins TRBV5-1 and TRBJ2-5; TRBD1 is a possible D gene (6 bases). Trimming cost V 4 bases and J 0 bases, with 13 bases left between them. CDR1 and CDR2 (germline): SGHRS, YFSETQ. The CDR3 runs to 15 residues.

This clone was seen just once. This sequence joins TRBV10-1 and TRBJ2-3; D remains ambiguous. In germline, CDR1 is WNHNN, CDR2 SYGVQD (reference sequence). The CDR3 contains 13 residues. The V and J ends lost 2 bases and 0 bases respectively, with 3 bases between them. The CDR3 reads CASSERSTDTQYF. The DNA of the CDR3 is TGCGCCAGCAGTGAGCGGAGCACAGATACGCAGTATTTT.

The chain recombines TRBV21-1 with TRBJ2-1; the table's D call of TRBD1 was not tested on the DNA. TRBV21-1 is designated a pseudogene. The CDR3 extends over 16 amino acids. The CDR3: CASSPKTGTLVYEQFF. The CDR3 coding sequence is TGTGCCAGCAGCCCAAAGACAGGGACCCTAGTGTATGAGCAGTTCTTC.

CDR3 sequence: CASSWEGYNEQFF. The CDR3 DNA reads as TGTGCCAGCAGCTGGGAGGGCTACAATGAGCAGTTCTTC. The rearrangement uses TRBV5-6 and TRBJ2-1, with TRBD2 identical over 7 bases. The CDR3 sequence is 13 residues long. The V gene's germline CDR1 is SGHDT and CDR2 YYEEEE. V lost 3 bases and J lost 3; bases outside the gene matches: 0.

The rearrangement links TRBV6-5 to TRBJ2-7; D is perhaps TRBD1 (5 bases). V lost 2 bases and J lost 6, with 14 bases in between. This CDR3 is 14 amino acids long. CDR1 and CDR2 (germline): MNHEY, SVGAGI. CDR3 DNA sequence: TGTGCCAGCAGTTACGGGCAGGGAAACTTCGAGCAGTACTTC. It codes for CASSYGQGNFEQYF.

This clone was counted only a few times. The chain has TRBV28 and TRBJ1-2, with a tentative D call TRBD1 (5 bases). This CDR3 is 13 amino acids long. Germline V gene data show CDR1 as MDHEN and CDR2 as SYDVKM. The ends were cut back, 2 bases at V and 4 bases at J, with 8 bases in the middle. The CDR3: CASSLDSSYGYTF. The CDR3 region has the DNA TGTGCCAGCAGTTTAGACAGTTCCTATGGCTACACCTTC.

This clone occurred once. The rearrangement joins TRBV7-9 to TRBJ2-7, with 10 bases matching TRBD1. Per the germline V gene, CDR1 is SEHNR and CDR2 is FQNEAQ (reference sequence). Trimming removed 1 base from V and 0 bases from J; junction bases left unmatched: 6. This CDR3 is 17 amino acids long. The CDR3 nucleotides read TGTGCCAGCAGCTTAGGATATAGGACAGGGGGCTCCTACGAGCAGTACTTC. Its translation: CASSLGYRTGGSYEQYF.

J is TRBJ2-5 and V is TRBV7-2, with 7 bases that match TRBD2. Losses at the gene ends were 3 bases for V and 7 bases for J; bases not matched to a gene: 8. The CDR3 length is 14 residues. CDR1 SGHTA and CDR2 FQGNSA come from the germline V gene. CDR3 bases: TGTGCCAGCAGCTTGTTAGCGGGCCAGGTGACCCAGTACTTC. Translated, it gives CASSLLAGQVTQYF.

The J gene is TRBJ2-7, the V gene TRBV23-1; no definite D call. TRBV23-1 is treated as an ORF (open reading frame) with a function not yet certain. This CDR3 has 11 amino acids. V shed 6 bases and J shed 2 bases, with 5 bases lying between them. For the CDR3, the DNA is TGCGCCAGCAGCCTCCCCTACGAGCAGTACTTC. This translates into CASSLPYEQYF.

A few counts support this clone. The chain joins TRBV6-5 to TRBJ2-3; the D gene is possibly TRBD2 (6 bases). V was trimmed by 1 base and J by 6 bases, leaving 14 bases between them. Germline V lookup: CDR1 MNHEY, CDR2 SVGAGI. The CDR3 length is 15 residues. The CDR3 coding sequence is TGTGCCAGCAGTTACTATAGGACTACACCCGATACGCAGTATTTT. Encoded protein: CASSYYRTTPDTQYF.

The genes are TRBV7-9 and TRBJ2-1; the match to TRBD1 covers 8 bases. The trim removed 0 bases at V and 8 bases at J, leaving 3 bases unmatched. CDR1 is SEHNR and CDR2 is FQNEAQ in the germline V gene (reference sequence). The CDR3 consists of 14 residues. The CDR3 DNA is TGTGCCAGCAGCTTAGCGCAGGGGGCGGATGAGCAGTTCTTC. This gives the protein CASSLAQGADEQFF.

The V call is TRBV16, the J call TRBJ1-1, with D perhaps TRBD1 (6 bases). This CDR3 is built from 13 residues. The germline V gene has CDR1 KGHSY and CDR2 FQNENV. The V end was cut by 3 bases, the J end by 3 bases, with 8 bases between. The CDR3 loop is CASSQGAYTEAFF. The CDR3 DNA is TGTGCCAGCAGCCAGGGGGCCTACACTGAAGCTTTCTTT.

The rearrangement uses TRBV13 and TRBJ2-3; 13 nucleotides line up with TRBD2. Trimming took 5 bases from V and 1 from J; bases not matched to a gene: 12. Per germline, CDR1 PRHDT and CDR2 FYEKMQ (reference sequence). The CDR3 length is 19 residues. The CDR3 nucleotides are TGTGCCAGCAGCAGGGGACTAGCGGGAATAATTTCACGCACAGATACGCAGTATTTT. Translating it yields CASSRGLAGIISRTDTQYF.

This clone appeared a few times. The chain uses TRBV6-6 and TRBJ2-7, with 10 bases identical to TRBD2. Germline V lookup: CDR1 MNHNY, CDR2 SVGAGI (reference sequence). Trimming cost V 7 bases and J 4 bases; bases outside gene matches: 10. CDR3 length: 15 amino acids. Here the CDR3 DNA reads TGTGCCAGCACTCCGTTCCAGCGGGAGGGTTACGAGCAGTACTTC. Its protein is CASTPFQREGYEQYF.

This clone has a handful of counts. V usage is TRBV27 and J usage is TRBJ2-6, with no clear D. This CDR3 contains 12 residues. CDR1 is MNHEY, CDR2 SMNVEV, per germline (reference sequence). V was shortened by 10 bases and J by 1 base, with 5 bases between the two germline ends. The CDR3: CATLSGANVLTF. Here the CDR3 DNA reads TGTGCCACCTTATCTGGGGCCAACGTCCTGACTTTC.

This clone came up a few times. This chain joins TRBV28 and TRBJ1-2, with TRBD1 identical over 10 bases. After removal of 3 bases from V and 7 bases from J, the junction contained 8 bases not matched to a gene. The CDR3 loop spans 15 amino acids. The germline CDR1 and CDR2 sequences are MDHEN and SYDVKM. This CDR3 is CASSFPGTGEGGYTF. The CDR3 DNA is TGTGCCAGCAGTTTTCCCGGGACAGGGGAAGGTGGCTACACCTTC.